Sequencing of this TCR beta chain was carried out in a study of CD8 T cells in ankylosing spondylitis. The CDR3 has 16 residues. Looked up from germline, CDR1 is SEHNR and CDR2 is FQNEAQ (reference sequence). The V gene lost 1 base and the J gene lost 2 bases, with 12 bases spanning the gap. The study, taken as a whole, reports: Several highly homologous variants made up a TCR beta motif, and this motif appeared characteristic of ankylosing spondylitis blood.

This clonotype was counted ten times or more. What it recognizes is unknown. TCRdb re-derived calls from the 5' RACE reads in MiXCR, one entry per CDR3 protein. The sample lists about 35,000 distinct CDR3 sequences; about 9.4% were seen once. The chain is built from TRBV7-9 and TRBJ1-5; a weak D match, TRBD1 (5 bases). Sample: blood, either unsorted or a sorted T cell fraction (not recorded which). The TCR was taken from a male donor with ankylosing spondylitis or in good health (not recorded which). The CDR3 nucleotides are TGTGCCAGCAGCTTAGGAGGGGTGAGTGGCAATCAGCCCCAGCATTTT. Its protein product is CASSLGGVSGNQPQHF.